This T cell receptor beta chain was obtained from a study of T cells after yellow fever vaccination. V was cut by 7 bases and J by 3 bases, with 19 bases left in between. The germline gives CDR1 MDHEN, CDR2 SYDVKM. The CDR3 sequence is 15 residues long. TCRdb itself ran the 5' RACE reads through MiXCR, one entry per CDR3 protein. Of more than 350,000 distinct CDR3 sequences listed, roughly 12% are singletons. A note on this clonotype: Its antigen is unidentified.

Study findings and constraints: On re-exposure, the response was weaker but peaked faster, at day 5 versus 15. It was a small share of clonotypes that appeared in both CD4 and CD8 compartments.

The material sequenced was PBMCs, taken on the day of the first yellow fever vaccination. The clonotype originates from a man aged 18 to 29 who received the YFV17D yellow fever vaccine. V is TRBV28 and J is TRBJ2-7; D is perhaps TRBD2 (6 bases). CDR3 in amino acids: CASKDPRLGGYEQYV. Here the CDR3 DNA reads TGTGCCAGCAAGGATCCGAGGTTGGGAGGCTACGAGCAGTACGTC.